The 23 T cell receptor beta chains below all came from one sample that was sequenced in a study of blood T cells in healthy people across ages. A second about 7 to 12 cycle PCR used barcoded and J-beta primers. MiXCR, applied by TCRdb to the 5' RACE reads, yields one record per CDR3 protein. The data contain some 690,000 distinct CDR3 sequences, 22% of them singletons. Sequencing was performed on blood. The receptors here all came from a man in his 70s in good health.

The chain uses TRBV5-1 and TRBJ2-7; D unclear. Trimming removed 0 bases at V and 3 bases at J, with 10 bases between. The CDR3 consists of 14 residues. Germline CDR1 and CDR2: SGHRS and YFSETQ. CDR3 sequence (DNA): TGCGCCAGCAGCTTGGATCCCGCCGTCTACGAGCAGTACGTC. Protein sequence: CASSLDPAVYEQYV.

V usage is TRBV12-3 or TRBV12-4 and J usage is TRBJ2-5; D unclear. The tail of the sequence fits TRBJ2-1 better, so the J call may be wrong. This CDR3 has 12 residues. As DNA, the CDR3 is TGTGCCAGCAGTTTGCCTGGGTCTGCGCAGTTCTTC. Residues: CASSLPGSAQFF.

This CDR3 reads CASSGFRGYEQYF. CDR3 nucleotide sequence: TGCGCCAGCAGTGGGTTTAGGGGGTACGAGCAGTACTTC. J is TRBJ2-7 and V is TRBV10-2, with D possibly being TRBD1 (6 bases). Germline V CDR1 and CDR2: WSHSY, SAAADI. The CDR3 has 13 amino acids. Trimming took 4 bases from V and 4 from J, leaving 11 bases between them.

This clonotype was counted between two and nine times. The J gene is TRBJ1-2, the V gene TRBV29-1, with D perhaps TRBD1 (5 bases). The CDR3 sequence is 13 residues long. The V gene's germline CDR1 is SQVTM and CDR2 ANQGSEA. Between the trimmed V and J ends, which lost 6 bases and 4 bases, there was a span of 15 bases. CDR3 protein: CSVSIRAGYGYTF. The CDR3 DNA reads as TGCAGCGTCTCTATCAGGGCCGGCTATGGCTACACCTTC. Supplemented by reference TRBV29-1 and TRBJ1-2, the full variable domain reads SAVISQKPSRDICQRGTSLTIQCQVDSQVTMMFWYRQQPGQSLTLIATANQGSEATYESGFVIDKFPISRPNLTFSTLTVSNMSPEDSSIYLCSVSIRAGYGYTFGSGTRLTVV.

This sequence joins TRBV27 and TRBJ1-5; 7 nucleotides match TRBD1. CDR1 MNHEY and CDR2 SMNVEV come from the germline V gene (reference sequence). CDR3 length: 14 residues. The V and J ends lost 7 bases and 6 bases, in that order; junction bases with no gene match: 9. Here the CDR3 reads CASTSHRGTQPQHF. The CDR3 nucleotides are TGTGCCAGCACCTCTCACAGGGGTACTCAGCCCCAGCATTTT.

Only a few counts were recorded for this clonotype. The chain joins TRBV20-1 to TRBJ2-5; D is unresolved. Germline-derived CDR1 and CDR2 are DFQATT and SNEGSKA (reference sequence). Trimming removed 3 bases at V and 0 bases at J, with 5 bases between. There are 12 residues in the CDR3. The CDR3 spells CSASNNQETQYF. Written as DNA, the CDR3 is TGCAGTGCTAGCAACAACCAAGAGACCCAGTACTTC.

This clonotype was picked up many times. The chain couples TRBV21-1 to TRBJ1-4; TRBD1, the table's D call, was not compared with the DNA. TRBV21-1 is recorded as a pseudogene. This CDR3 has 14 amino acids. CDR3 in DNA: TGTGCCAGCAGCCGGTCGGGGGCCCGGGAAAAACTGTTTTTT. This gives the protein CASSRSGAREKLFF.

This chain uses TRBV5-1 with TRBJ2-5; the D gene is possibly TRBD1 (6 bases). Matching the DNA end better, TRBJ2-7 makes the J call doubtful. The CDR3 spans 14 residues. CDR1 and CDR2 from the germline V gene are SGHRS and YFSETQ. CDR3 nucleotides: TGCGCCAGCAGCTTGGGACAGGCCTTCCACGAGCAGTACTTC. It encodes CASSLGQAFHEQYF.

The CDR3 region has the DNA TGTGCCAGCAGCCAGGGGACTAGCGGACACAATGAGCAGTTCTTC. It is translated as CASSQGTSGHNEQFF. The chain couples TRBV11-2 to TRBJ2-1, with 11 bases aligning to TRBD2. Germline-derived CDR1 and CDR2 are SGHAT and FQNNGV. V was pared by 5 bases and J by 5 bases, with 5 bases of the junction left unmatched. This CDR3 contains 15 residues.

This chain uses TRBV15 with TRBJ1-1; tentative D call: TRBD1 (5 bases). CDR1 is LNHNV and CDR2 is YYDKDF in the germline V gene (reference sequence). V was shortened by 3 bases and J by 5 bases, with 16 bases between the two germline ends. The CDR3 contains 15 residues. CDR3 region: CATSSRGMRGTEAFF. As DNA, the CDR3 is TGTGCCACCAGCAGTCGGGGGATGAGAGGAACTGAAGCTTTCTTT.

This clonotype was observed at least ten times. This sequence joins TRBV29-1 and TRBJ2-3; D is unclear. Germline V gene data show CDR1 as SQVTM and CDR2 as ANQGSEA. The length of the CDR3 is 11 residues. The V end lost 6 bases, the J end lost 5 bases, and 9 bases lay between the germline ends. CDR3 nucleotide sequence: TGCAGCGTCGGGCTGGGAGATACGCAGTATTTT. It is translated as CSVGLGDTQYF.

The chain links TRBV12-3 or TRBV12-4 to TRBJ2-1; D is perhaps TRBD1 (5 bases). The CDR3 has 16 amino acids. V was clipped by 6 bases and J by 3 bases, with 18 bases between them. The CDR3 protein is CASSPGRYRGYNEQFF. The CDR3 bases are TGTGCCAGCAGCCCAGGGCGGTATAGGGGCTACAATGAGCAGTTCTTC.

The CDR3 is CASRDRQGWAQPQHF. The CDR3 DNA reads TGTGCCAGCAGAGACCGACAGGGGTGGGCTCAGCCCCAGCATTTT. The chain is built from TRBV6-2 or TRBV6-3 and TRBJ1-5, with 8 bases matching TRBD1. This CDR3 is built from 15 residues. Germline CDR1 MNHEY, CDR2 SVGEGT. J was trimmed by 6 bases and V by 6 bases; bases with no gene match: 10.

At least ten counts were recorded for this clonotype. The chain joins TRBV12-3 or TRBV12-4 to TRBJ2-2, with D possibly TRBD1 on 5 matching bases. V lost 2 bases and J lost 6, with 7 bases in between. The CDR3 contains 13 residues. CDR3 sequence reads: CASSLQGPGELFF. The DNA of the CDR3 is TGTGCCAGCAGTTTACAGGGTCCCGGGGAGCTGTTTTTT.

This chain connects TRBV11-2 to TRBJ1-4; D not certain. This CDR3 spans 15 amino acids. CDR1 and CDR2 (germline): SGHAT, FQNNGV. The ends were cut back, 1 base at V and 8 bases at J, with 14 bases in the middle. This CDR3 reads CASSLGEGHYEKLFF. The CDR3 DNA reads as TGTGCCAGCAGCTTAGGGGAAGGGCATTACGAAAAACTGTTTTTT.

This clonotype was seen only a few times. This chain uses TRBV19 with TRBJ2-1, with 8 bases aligning to TRBD2. In germline, CDR1 is LNHDA, CDR2 SQIVND (reference sequence). The CDR3 extends over 14 amino acids. V lost 9 bases and J lost 6; bases outside the gene matches: 10. The CDR3 bases are TGTGCCAGCGCCCTTCGGACTAGCAGCAATGAGCAGTTCTTC. Amino acids: CASALRTSSNEQFF.

The chain recombines TRBV5-1 with TRBJ2-5; 7 bases map to TRBD2. V lost 4 bases and J lost 5; bases outside the gene matches: 17. The CDR3 sequence is 17 residues long. Germline CDR1 reads SGHRS; CDR2 reads YFSETQ. CDR3 region: CASSLRSRGEVPETQYF. As DNA, the CDR3 is TGCGCCAGCAGCCTCCGTAGTCGGGGGGAGGTCCCGGAGACCCAGTACTTC. The full variable domain, in which reference TRBV5-1 and TRBJ2-5 provide the parts outside the CDR3, is KAGVTQTPRYLIKTRGQQVTLSCSPISGHRSVSWYQQTPGQGLQFLFEYFSETQRNKGNFPGRFSGRQFSNSRSEMNVSTLELGDSALYLCASSLRSRGEVPETQYFGPGTRLLVL.

V gene TRBV12-3 or TRBV12-4 combines with J gene TRBJ2-3; TRBD2 is a possible D gene (5 bases). The V end lost 6 bases, the J end lost 1 base, and 14 bases lay between the germline ends. The CDR3 has 15 amino acids. The CDR3 region has the DNA TGTGCCAGCAGACTAGTGAGCTCGGGCACAGATACGCAGTATTTT. This sequence encodes CASRLVSSGTDTQYF.

The rearrangement uses TRBV7-6 and TRBJ2-5; D is unresolved. The CDR3 length is 13 residues. Deletions cut 4 bases from V and 2 bases from J, with 8 bases between. CDR1 and CDR2 from the germline V gene are SGHVS and FNYEAQ. The chain's CDR3 is CASSWANQETQYF. The CDR3 coding sequence is TGTGCCAGCAGCTGGGCAAATCAAGAGACCCAGTACTTC.

The rearrangement uses TRBV20-1 and TRBJ2-4, with a possible D match to TRBD2 (5 bases). V was clipped by 6 bases and J by 8 bases, with 11 bases between them. CDR1 DFQATT and CDR2 SNEGSKA come from the germline V gene (reference sequence). This CDR3 has 11 amino acids. The DNA of the CDR3 is TGCAGTGCAGAGGGCAAGGACATTCAGTACTTC. This encodes CSAEGKDIQYF.

This clonotype was observed a few times. The chain is built from TRBV4-2 and TRBJ1-3; perhaps TRBD1 as D (5 bases). Germline CDR1 LGHNA, CDR2 YNFKEQ. CDR3 length equals 16 residues. V was shortened by 0 bases and J by 7 bases, with 16 bases between the two germline ends. CDR3: CASSQETARGGNTIYF. CDR3 bases: TGTGCCAGCAGCCAAGAAACCGCGAGGGGAGGGAACACCATATATTTT.

The count of this clonotype is one. It is likely a read error, because the conserved phenylalanine at the end of the CDR3 is missing. V is TRBV12-3 or TRBV12-4 and J is TRBJ2-5; D gene ambiguous. V lost 3 bases and J lost 4, with 6 bases in between. This CDR3 is 12 amino acids long. This chain's CDR3 is CASSLNRETQYL. CDR3 nucleotide sequence: TGTGCCAGCAGTTTGAATAGAGAGACCCAGTACTTG.

The gene calls are TRBV5-1 and TRBJ2-3; 7 nucleotides line up with TRBD2. With 7 bases clipped from V and 1 base from J, the junction kept 9 bases outside the gene matches. Germline CDR1 reads SGHRS; CDR2 reads YFSETQ. This CDR3 has 15 amino acids. The CDR3 DNA is TGCGCCAGCGCCAGAACGGGGGGACGCACAGATACGCAGTATTTT. It is translated as CASARTGGRTDTQYF.